The 23 T cell receptor beta chains in this list originate from one sample, sequenced in a study of blood T cell repertoires in COVID-19. Here immunoSEQ multiplex PCR was the method, and the copy in TCRdb shows in-frame clones only, minus some. The sample lists a few hundred thousand clones; around 89% were seen once. Sequences were obtained from PBMCs or T cells enriched from blood (not recorded which). These receptor sequences come from a man aged 30 to 39 who had recovered from COVID-19.

The chain is built from TRBV24-1 and TRBJ2-2, with 10 bases matching TRBD2. The CDR3 is 16 residues long. Germline-derived CDR1 and CDR2 are KGHDR and SFDVKD. The J segment lost 0 bases and the V segment lost 6 bases, leaving 3 bases of the junction unmatched. The CDR3 sequence: CATSPLAGANTGELFF. Here the CDR3 DNA reads TGTGCCACCAGTCCCCTAGCGGGAGCGAACACCGGGGAGCTGTTTTTT.

The chain joins TRBV28 to TRBJ2-6; a weak D match, TRBD1 (6 bases). Per germline, CDR1 MDHEN and CDR2 SYDVKM. V was cut by 6 bases and J by 4 bases, with 10 bases left in between. This CDR3 contains 14 residues. CDR3 nucleotide sequence: TGTGCCAGCAGCACAGGGCGAGGGGCCAACGTCCTGACTTTC. This sequence encodes CASSTGRGANVLTF. Full variable domain (missing parts from reference TRBV28 and TRBJ2-6): DVKVTQSSRYLVKRTGEKVFLECVQDMDHENMFWYRQDPGLGLRLIYFSYDVKMKEKGDIPEGYSVSREKKERFSLILESASTNQTSMYLCASSTGRGANVLTFGAGSRLTVL.

V gene TRBV28 combines with J gene TRBJ2-1, with no clear D. The V gene lost 4 bases and the J gene lost 10 bases, with 17 bases spanning the gap. The CDR3 has 14 residues. Germline-derived CDR1 and CDR2 are MDHEN and SYDVKM. CDR3 in DNA: TGTGCCAGCAGTTGGGCGTCTCGGTTCATGGAGCAGTTCTTC. It encodes CASSWASRFMEQFF. Supplemented by reference TRBV28 and TRBJ2-1, the full variable domain reads DVKVTQSSRYLVKRTGEKVFLECVQDMDHENMFWYRQDPGLGLRLIYFSYDVKMKEKGDIPEGYSVSREKKERFSLILESASTNQTSMYLCASSWASRFMEQFFGPGTRLTVL.

The chain couples TRBV30 to TRBJ1-6; D might be TRBD1 (6 bases). V was cut by 0 bases and J by 8 bases, with 11 bases left in between. CDR3 length equals 14 residues. Germline lookup yields CDR1 GTSNPN and CDR2 SVGIG (reference sequence). The CDR3 DNA reads TGTGCCTGGAGTGTGGCAGGGGTTTATTCACCCCTCCACTTT. Amino acids: CAWSVAGVYSPLHF.

The chain uses TRBV5-1 and TRBJ1-5, with TRBD1 matching 11 bases. The CDR3 totals 16 residues. V gave up 2 bases and J gave up 2 bases; unmatched junction bases: 3. CDR1 SGHRS and CDR2 YFSETQ come from the germline V gene. The CDR3 sequence: CASSFGTGGGNQPQHF. DNA for the CDR3: TGCGCCAGCAGCTTCGGGACAGGGGGTGGCAATCAGCCCCAGCATTTT.

This sequence joins TRBV24-1 and TRBJ1-1; the match to TRBD1 covers 8 bases. CDR1 KGHDR and CDR2 SFDVKD come from the germline V gene. Germline trimming cut 2 bases from V and 10 bases from J; bases unmatched to any gene: 2. CDR3 size: 12 residues. As DNA, the CDR3 is TGTGCCACCAGTGATTCTACAGGGGGAGCTTTCTTT. Translating it yields CATSDSTGGAFF.

The rearrangement joins TRBV25-1 to TRBJ2-1; no reliable D call. V was clipped by 3 bases and J by 6 bases, with 3 bases between them. Germline V lookup: CDR1 MGHDK, CDR2 SYGVNS. This CDR3 region has 11 residues. Here the CDR3 reads CASSDLNEQFF. CDR3 bases: TGTGCCAGCAGTGACCTCAATGAGCAGTTCTTC.

This clone was recorded only once. The CDR3 loop reads CASSRAANYGYTF. For the CDR3, the DNA is TGTGCCAGCAGCAGGGCGGCTAACTATGGCTACACCTTC. J is TRBJ1-2 and V is TRBV6-5; possible D gene TRBD1, 5 bases. Germline V gene lookup returns CDR1 MNHEY and CDR2 SVGAGI. The CDR3 totals 13 residues. Trimming removed 6 bases at V and 0 bases at J, with 8 bases between.

This rearrangement joins TRBV28 to TRBJ2-1, with D hard to call. Trimming cost V 3 bases and J 6 bases, with 9 bases left between them. CDR3 length: 13 amino acids. Germline lookup yields CDR1 MDHEN and CDR2 SYDVKM. CDR3 DNA: TGTGCCAGCAGTTTCCTAGAAACCAATGAGCAGTTCTTC. Translation: CASSFLETNEQFF.

V and J are TRBV3-1 (or the pseudogene TRBV3-2) and TRBJ2-7; 9 nucleotides align to TRBD2. The V and J ends lost 1 base and 6 bases, in that order; junction bases with no gene match: 4. CDR3 size: 14 residues. Germline CDR1 reads LGHDT; CDR2 reads YNNKEL (reference sequence). The CDR3 loop is CASSQGPAGGEQYF. CDR3 bases: TGTGCCAGCAGCCAAGGCCCAGCGGGAGGCGAGCAGTACTTC.

This chain links TRBV24-1 with TRBJ2-3; the D gene is possibly TRBD2 (6 bases). Germline CDR1 reads KGHDR; CDR2 reads SFDVKD. Trimming stripped 4 bases from V and 8 bases from J, with 12 bases between. The CDR3 extends over 13 amino acids. CDR3 sequence: CATSDEPLATQYF. Here the CDR3 DNA reads TGTGCCACCAGTGACGAACCACTAGCTACGCAGTATTTT.

The chain links TRBV19 to TRBJ1-2, with 7 bases fitting TRBD1. The V gene's germline CDR1 is LNHDA and CDR2 SQIVND (reference sequence). V lost 3 bases to trimming and J lost 3 bases; unmatched junction nucleotides: 4. This CDR3 spans 14 amino acids. CDR3 amino acids: CASSIGTEDYGYTF. The CDR3 DNA reads TGTGCCAGTAGTATTGGGACAGAAGACTATGGCTACACCTTC.

A single count supports this clone. The chain carries TRBV28 and TRBJ2-7; TRBD2 matches at 10 bases. V lost 5 bases, J lost 3 bases, and 4 bases stayed unmatched. This CDR3 has 14 residues. Germline V lookup: CDR1 MDHEN, CDR2 SYDVKM. The CDR3 spells CASSLAGDVYEQYF. CDR3 nucleotides: TGTGCCAGCAGTCTAGCGGGAGACGTCTACGAGCAGTACTTC. Filled out from reference TRBV28 and TRBJ2-7, the complete variable domain reads DVKVTQSSRYLVKRTGEKVFLECVQDMDHENMFWYRQDPGLGLRLIYFSYDVKMKEKGDIPEGYSVSREKKERFSLILESASTNQTSMYLCASSLAGDVYEQYFGPGTRLTVT.

This chain joins TRBV30 and TRBJ1-1; no clear D gene. CDR3 size: 13 residues. Trimming took 4 bases from V and 0 from J, leaving 9 bases between them. Germline lookup yields CDR1 GTSNPN and CDR2 SVGIG (reference sequence). CDR3 loop: CAWKYSLNTEAFF. In nucleotides, the CDR3 is TGTGCCTGGAAGTACAGCTTGAACACTGAAGCTTTCTTT. Variable domain in full (rest from reference TRBV30 and TRBJ1-1): SQTIHQWPATLVQPVGSPLSLECTVEGTSNPNLYWYRQAAGRGLQLLFYSVGIGQISSEVPQNLSASRPQDRQFILSSKKLLLSDSGFYLCAWKYSLNTEAFFGQGTRLTVV.

The CDR3 region is CASSLEGALNEKLFF. The CDR3 DNA is TGTGCCAGCAGCTTAGAGGGGGCCCTTAATGAAAAACTGTTTTTT. This sequence joins TRBV7-9 and TRBJ1-4; 7 bases map to TRBD1. Germline CDR1 and CDR2: SEHNR and FQNEAQ (reference sequence). The junction had 3 bases not matched to a gene; V was cut back by 1 base and J by 4 bases. The CDR3 sequence is 15 residues long.

The chain has TRBV28 and TRBJ2-7; 14 positions match TRBD2. Germline values: CDR1 MDHEN, CDR2 SYDVKM. The CDR3 covers 16 residues. The ends lost 6 bases at V and 4 bases at J; junction bases unmatched: 8. This CDR3 reads CASRPAGTSGSYEQYF. The DNA for the CDR3 is TGTGCCAGCAGGCCCGCCGGGACTAGCGGGAGTTACGAGCAGTACTTC.

J is TRBJ1-6 and V is TRBV12-3 or TRBV12-4; D unclear. Trimming took off 1 base at V and 11 bases at J, with 9 bases between the two ends. The CDR3 is made up of 13 amino acids. The CDR3 DNA reads TGTGCCAGCAGTTTAGGGTCGAGGACACCCCTCCACTTT. This sequence encodes CASSLGSRTPLHF.

The J gene is TRBJ2-7, the V gene TRBV7-9; a weak D match, TRBD1 (7 bases). The CDR3 contains 14 residues. CDR1 is SEHNR, CDR2 FQNEAQ, per germline (reference sequence). V gave up 4 bases and J gave up 2 bases, with 12 bases separating them. The CDR3 sequence: CASSSSGGTYEQYF. CDR3 DNA: TGTGCCAGCAGCTCGTCAGGGGGGACCTACGAGCAGTACTTC. The full variable domain, completed using reference TRBV7-9 and TRBJ2-7, is DTGVSQNPRHKITKRGQNVTFRCDPISEHNRLYWYRQTLGQGPEFLTYFQNEAQLEKSRLLSDRFSAERPKGSFSTLEIQRTEQGDSAMYLCASSSSGGTYEQYFGPGTRLTVT.

In DNA, the CDR3 is TGTGCCAGCAGTACCCCTTACGGGAGCTCCTACAATGAGCAGTTCTTC. It codes for CASSTPYGSSYNEQFF. The V and J genes are TRBV28 and TRBJ2-1; a weak D match, TRBD2 (6 bases). Trimming cost V 5 bases and J 0 bases, with 14 bases left between them. This CDR3 region has 16 residues. Germline V gene lookup returns CDR1 MDHEN and CDR2 SYDVKM.

The V and J genes are TRBV12-5 and TRBJ2-3, with 13 bases fitting TRBD2. CDR1 is LGHNT and CDR2 is FRNRAP in the germline V gene. The ends lost 4 bases at V and 5 bases at J; junction bases unmatched: 9. The CDR3 consists of 17 residues. The CDR3 is CASGSGLAGAEGDTQYF. The DNA of the CDR3 is TGTGCTAGTGGTTCTGGACTAGCGGGAGCGGAGGGAGATACGCAGTATTTT.

The chain recombines TRBV6-2 or TRBV6-3 with TRBJ1-5; 10 positions match TRBD1. CDR1 and CDR2 (germline): MNHEY, SVGEGT. The CDR3 consists of 15 residues. V was pared by 5 bases and J by 7 bases, with 8 bases of the junction left unmatched. CDR3 protein: CASSPTGGVGQPQHF. The CDR3 DNA reads TGTGCCAGCAGTCCGACAGGGGGCGTGGGGCAGCCCCAGCATTTT.

The V gene is TRBV6-5, the J gene TRBJ2-7, with D maybe TRBD2 (6 bases). Looked up from germline, CDR1 is MNHEY and CDR2 is SVGAGI. Trimming shortened V by 6 bases and J by 1 base, and 16 bases separated the two germline ends. There are 15 residues in the CDR3. The CDR3: CASSIAASSSYEQYF. In DNA, the CDR3 is TGTGCCAGCAGCATAGCGGCTAGCTCATCCTACGAGCAGTACTTC.

This clone was seen a handful of times. The chain uses TRBV2 and TRBJ2-5; D possibly corresponds to TRBD1 (5 bases). The CDR3 is made up of 15 amino acids. V was trimmed by 5 bases and J by 1 base, leaving 14 bases between them. Germline CDR1 is SNHLY and CDR2 is FYNNEI. CDR3 residues: CASSKQVDPQETQYF. CDR3 nucleotide sequence: TGTGCCAGCAGTAAACAGGTAGATCCCCAAGAGACCCAGTACTTC.